This entry lists 30 T cell receptor beta chains sequenced from one sample in a study of blood T cell repertoires in COVID-19. Sequencing was performed with immunoSEQ multiplex PCR; in TCRdb, only in-frame clones are kept and a portion is missing. The repertoire holds a few hundred thousand clones, with approximately 80% as singletons. Sequenced sample: PBMCs or T cells enriched from blood (not recorded which). Source of these receptors: a man aged 30-40 years with acute COVID-19.

CDR3: CASRQGETQYF. The DNA of the CDR3 is TGTGCCAGCAGGCAGGGGGAGACCCAGTACTTC. The gene calls are TRBV3-1 (or the pseudogene TRBV3-2) and TRBJ2-5; D is possibly TRBD1 (6 bases). V lost 6 bases and J lost 5, with 7 bases in between. The CDR3 contains 11 residues. Germline V lookup: CDR1 LGHDT, CDR2 YNNKEL (reference sequence).

The chain joins TRBV20-1 to TRBJ2-3; 9 nucleotides line up with TRBD2. Germline V gives CDR1 DFQATT, CDR2 SNEGSKA (reference sequence). CDR3 size: 15 residues. Germline trimming cut 3 bases from V and 9 bases from J; bases unmatched to any gene: 13. This chain's CDR3 is CSASISSSGGATQYF. The CDR3 DNA reads TGCAGTGCTAGTATTAGTAGTAGCGGGGGAGCAACGCAGTATTTT.

In regard to this clone: Relative to the germline gene, one junction end is altered; a read error may explain this. This chain connects TRBV7-9 to TRBJ2-3; tentatively, D is TRBD2 (6 bases). Germline V CDR1 and CDR2: SEHNR, FQNEAQ (reference sequence). The CDR3 spans 15 residues. CDR3 in amino acids: CASRLAVRVTDTQYF. The CDR3 bases are TGTGCCAGCAGATTAGCGGTCCGAGTCACAGATACGCAGTATTTT.

The chain joins TRBV5-5 to TRBJ1-5, with unresolved D. Trimming took 7 bases from V and 0 from J, leaving 11 bases between them. The CDR3 is 14 amino acids. Germline CDR1 reads SGHKS; CDR2 reads YYEKEE (reference sequence). CDR3 sequence: CASSQVYSNQPQHF. CDR3 in DNA: TGTGCCAGCTCCCAGGTTTATAGCAATCAGCCCCAGCATTTT.

This clone showed up just once. Distinct nucleotide sequences in the sample also encode this CDR3. V gene TRBV2 combines with J gene TRBJ1-5; D is possibly TRBD1 (6 bases). Trimming stripped 6 bases from V and 6 bases from J, with 15 bases between. Germline V gene lookup returns CDR1 SNHLY and CDR2 FYNNEI. The CDR3 extends over 14 amino acids. CDR3 DNA: TGTGCCAGCAGCGAGGGGCAGGGGAGTCAGCCCCAGCATTTT. It is translated as CASSEGQGSQPQHF.

The rearrangement joins TRBV27 to TRBJ2-3, with D hard to call. V was cut by 4 bases and J by 2 bases, with 4 bases left in between. This CDR3 spans 12 amino acids. Germline V gives CDR1 MNHEY, CDR2 SMNVEV (reference sequence). CDR3: CASSSYTDTQYF. DNA of the CDR3: TGTGCCAGCAGTTCCTACACAGATACGCAGTATTTT.

V usage is TRBV10-3 and J usage is TRBJ2-7; 9 positions match TRBD1. The germline V gene has CDR1 ENHRY and CDR2 SYGVKD. The CDR3 has 17 residues. The J segment lost 6 bases and the V segment lost 3 bases, leaving 15 bases of the junction unmatched. CDR3 in DNA: TGTGCCATCAGTGATTTGAGGGACAGGGATAACGGGGGCGAGCAGTACTTC. Amino acid sequence: CAISDLRDRDNGGEQYF.

The chain recombines TRBV28 with TRBJ2-5; TRBD1 agrees at 7 bases. Germline V lookup: CDR1 MDHEN, CDR2 SYDVKM. V lost 5 bases, J lost 5 bases, and 8 bases stayed unmatched. There are 14 residues in the CDR3. CDR3 region: CASSHRGRGETQYF. Here the CDR3 DNA reads TGTGCCAGCAGTCATAGGGGGCGCGGGGAGACCCAGTACTTC.

A few counts support this clone. CDR3 amino acids: CASSGGRQGNSPLHF. DNA for the CDR3: TGCGCCAGCAGCGGGGGAAGACAGGGAAATTCACCCCTCCACTTT. This chain connects TRBV5-1 to TRBJ1-6; 7 positions agree with TRBD1. This CDR3 region has 15 residues. CDR1 is SGHRS, CDR2 YFSETQ, per germline. J gave up 7 bases and V 4 bases, and 8 bases lay outside the gene matches. The variable domain in full, completed from reference TRBV5-1 and TRBJ1-6, reads KAGVTQTPRYLIKTRGQQVTLSCSPISGHRSVSWYQQTPGQGLQFLFEYFSETQRNKGNFPGRFSGRQFSNSRSEMNVSTLELGDSALYLCASSGGRQGNSPLHFGNGTRLTVT.

The chain uses TRBV27 and TRBJ1-3, with D tentatively TRBD1 (6 bases). Trimming shortened V by 5 bases and J by 4 bases, and 9 bases separated the two germline ends. The CDR3 is made up of 13 amino acids. Germline CDR1 is MNHEY and CDR2 is SMNVEV (reference sequence). The CDR3 is CASSMGAGNTIYF. In DNA form, the CDR3 reads TGTGCCAGCAGTATGGGGGCCGGAAACACCATATATTTT.

This rearrangement joins TRBV9 to TRBJ2-2, with 12 bases lining up with TRBD1. The CDR3 sequence is 16 residues long. Germline assignment: CDR1 SGDLS and CDR2 YYNGEE. The V and J ends lost 4 bases and 7 bases, in that order; junction bases with no gene match: 8. CDR3: CASSTPGQGAYGELFF. The CDR3 nucleotides are TGTGCCAGCAGCACTCCGGGACAGGGGGCGTACGGGGAGCTGTTTTTT.

V usage is TRBV29-1 and J usage is TRBJ1-1, with 8 bases that match TRBD1. This CDR3 is 16 amino acids long. The V and J ends lost 5 bases and 0 bases, in that order; junction bases with no gene match: 11. The germline V gene has CDR1 SQVTM and CDR2 ANQGSEA. As DNA, the CDR3 is TGCAGCGTTCTCCCCACCGACAGGGGAATGAACACTGAAGCTTTCTTT. This translates into CSVLPTDRGMNTEAFF.

This clone was seen more than once but under ten times. The gene calls are TRBV12-3 or TRBV12-4 and TRBJ1-3, with D possibly TRBD1 on 5 matching bases. Trimming removed 9 bases from V and 4 bases from J, with 13 bases in between. This CDR3 is 13 amino acids long. The chain's CDR3 is CASFGTVGNTIYF. CDR3 DNA: TGTGCCAGTTTCGGGACTGTGGGAAACACCATATATTTT.

In this sample, this clone turned up a few times. The chain joins TRBV7-6 to TRBJ2-5; tentative D call: TRBD1 (5 bases). The germline gives CDR1 SGHVS, CDR2 FNYEAQ. CDR3 size: 18 residues. V lost 4 bases to trimming and J lost 1 base, with 22 bases between them. CDR3 amino acids: CASSSTRPYTGLQETQYF. In nucleotides, the CDR3 is TGTGCCAGCAGCTCCACCCGCCCCTATACAGGCCTCCAAGAGACCCAGTACTTC.

This clone occurred many times. The chain couples TRBV6-5 to TRBJ2-2, with TRBD2 identical over 10 bases. The junction had 6 bases not matched to a gene; V was cut back by 6 bases and J by 5 bases. Per germline, CDR1 MNHEY and CDR2 SVGAGI. The CDR3 length is 15 residues. CDR3 in amino acids: CASRASGGLTGELFF. The CDR3 DNA reads as TGTGCCAGCAGGGCTAGCGGGGGTTTGACCGGGGAGCTGTTTTTT.

The V and J genes are TRBV18 and TRBJ2-3; a weak D match, TRBD2 (5 bases). V shed 3 bases and J shed 6 bases, with 13 bases lying between them. In germline, CDR1 is KGHSH, CDR2 LQKENI. This CDR3 is 14 amino acids long. The CDR3 DNA is TGTGCCAGCTCACCGGGCCCCGGCGGGGATACGCAGTATTTT. It translates to CASSPGPGGDTQYF.

The rearrangement joins TRBV12-3 or TRBV12-4 to TRBJ1-2; D gene uncertain. This CDR3 contains 13 residues. V was cut by 6 bases and J by 12 bases, with 20 bases left in between. The CDR3 reads CASSPLRGRGNTF. The CDR3, as DNA: TGTGCCAGCAGCCCCCTCAGAGGGCGCGGTAACACCTTC.

V and J are TRBV5-1 and TRBJ1-1; tentative D call: TRBD1 (6 bases). Germline V gene lookup returns CDR1 SGHRS and CDR2 YFSETQ. The ends were cut back, 0 bases at V and 5 bases at J, with 14 bases in the middle. The CDR3 consists of 15 residues. CDR3 coding DNA: TGCGCCAGCAGCTTGGCGTCGTCGCAGGGGACTGAAGCTTTCTTT. Translation gives CASSLASSQGTEAFF.

This sequence joins TRBV5-4 and TRBJ1-2, with TRBD1 matching 8 bases. There are 15 residues in the CDR3. V lost 2 bases to trimming and J lost 3 bases; unmatched junction nucleotides: 6. CDR1 is SGHNT and CDR2 is YYREEE in the germline V gene (reference sequence). The CDR3 region has the DNA TGTGCCAGCAGCTTACAACAGGGGGGCCACTATGGCTACACCTTC. Protein product: CASSLQQGGHYGYTF.

The J gene is TRBJ2-1, the V gene TRBV15, with a weak D call TRBD1 (5 bases). This CDR3 has 12 residues. Germline values: CDR1 LNHNV, CDR2 YYDKDF (reference sequence). V shed 6 bases and J shed 4 bases, with 7 bases lying between them. The CDR3 DNA reads as TGTGCCACCAGAAAGGGGTACAATGAGCAGTTCTTC. It yields the protein CATRKGYNEQFF.

The gene calls are TRBV9 and TRBJ1-2, with 8 nucleotides matching TRBD1. CDR3 length: 13 residues. Germline V lookup: CDR1 SGDLS, CDR2 YYNGEE. The V gene end was trimmed by 4 bases and the J gene end by 4 bases; junction bases not matched to a gene: 3. The CDR3 spells CASSTGQGYGYTF. CDR3 coding DNA: TGTGCCAGCAGCACCGGACAGGGCTATGGCTACACCTTC.

This clone was picked up one time. This rearrangement joins TRBV9 to TRBJ2-1, with 11 positions matching TRBD2. The junction had 6 bases not matched to a gene; V was cut back by 2 bases and J by 2 bases. The CDR3 sequence is 17 residues long. CDR1 SGDLS and CDR2 YYNGEE come from the germline V gene. The CDR3 spells CASSVSLTSGTYNEQFF. The CDR3 coding sequence is TGTGCCAGCAGCGTCTCGTTGACTAGCGGGACCTACAATGAGCAGTTCTTC.

This clone was picked up a small number of times. The rearrangement joins TRBV6-2 or TRBV6-3 to TRBJ2-7; 10 nucleotides line up with TRBD1. This CDR3 has 16 amino acids. Germline trimming cut 4 bases from V and 1 base from J; bases unmatched to any gene: 7. Germline V CDR1 and CDR2: MNHEY, SVGEGT. The CDR3 region has the DNA TGTGCCAGCAGTTGGACAGACAGGGGGCGATCCTACGAGCAGTACTTC. Translated, it gives CASSWTDRGRSYEQYF.

The V gene is TRBV3-1 (or the pseudogene TRBV3-2), the J gene TRBJ1-6; 8 positions agree with TRBD1. Germline trimming cut 4 bases from V and 7 bases from J; bases unmatched to any gene: 9. This CDR3 comprises 16 residues. From germline, CDR1 is LGHDT and CDR2 YNNKEL (reference sequence). The CDR3 loop is CASSPLMDRENSPLHF. In DNA form, the CDR3 reads TGTGCCAGCAGCCCTCTTATGGACAGGGAGAATTCACCCCTCCACTTT.

V gene TRBV24-1 combines with J gene TRBJ2-1; D perhaps matches TRBD1 (8 bases). V lost 5 bases and J 9 bases, leaving 16 bases between the germline ends. The CDR3 is 14 amino acids. Looked up from germline, CDR1 is KGHDR and CDR2 is SFDVKD. CDR3: CATSATGGGSEQFF. DNA for the CDR3: TGTGCCACCAGTGCTACAGGGGGGGGGTCTGAGCAGTTCTTC.

This clone was found once. The chain links TRBV7-9 to TRBJ2-1; 9 nucleotides match TRBD2. The CDR3 totals 18 residues. J was trimmed by 9 bases and V by 5 bases; bases with no gene match: 20. Germline assignment: CDR1 SEHNR and CDR2 FQNEAQ (reference sequence). CDR3 in DNA: TGTGCCAGCAGCCCTGTCATGCTTCAGAGCGGGGGGTCGGTTGAGCAGTTCTTC. This codes for CASSPVMLQSGGSVEQFF.

V and J are TRBV5-5 and TRBJ2-7; D possibly corresponds to TRBD1 (7 bases). This CDR3 is built from 15 residues. The germline gives CDR1 SGHKS, CDR2 YYEKEE (reference sequence). Trimming shortened V by 1 base and J by 3 bases, and 14 bases separated the two germline ends. The CDR3 DNA reads as TGTGCCAGCAGCTTGTGGCAGGGGGGAAACTACGAGCAGTACTTC. It translates to CASSLWQGGNYEQYF.

This clone was observed a single time. The chain has TRBV5-1 and TRBJ1-4; no clear D. CDR1 and CDR2 from the germline V gene are SGHRS and YFSETQ. This CDR3 is 17 amino acids long. Trimming removed 4 bases from V and 0 bases from J, with 16 bases in between. CDR3 residues: CASSVGTLGSTNEKLFF. CDR3 nucleotides: TGCGCCAGCAGCGTTGGAACTCTAGGATCAACTAATGAAAAACTGTTTTTT.

This clone was seen a few times. The chain recombines TRBV19 with TRBJ1-1; 8 bases fit TRBD1. The V segment lost 3 bases and the J segment 4 bases; nucleotides outside the gene matches: 7. Germline loops: CDR1 LNHDA, CDR2 SQIVND (reference sequence). CDR3 length equals 15 residues. The CDR3: CASSILGQGVTEAFF. CDR3 DNA: TGTGCCAGTAGTATTCTCGGACAGGGCGTCACTGAAGCTTTCTTT.

This clone was observed a single time. The V gene is TRBV5-5, the J gene TRBJ1-4, with D possibly matching TRBD1 (5 bases). There are 13 residues in the CDR3. The germline V gene has CDR1 SGHKS and CDR2 YYEKEE (reference sequence). V lost 6 bases and J 7 bases, leaving 13 bases between the germline ends. This CDR3 reads CASNPGQGEKLFF. CDR3 DNA: TGTGCCAGCAACCCGGGCCAGGGTGAAAAACTGTTTTTT.